This T cell receptor (beta chain) was obtained from a study of blood T cell repertoires in COVID-19. Looking at the study overall: Collection of acute and convalescent COVID-19 samples took place in the United States, Italy and Spain.

The CDR3 is 14 amino acids. Looked up from germline, CDR1 is GTSNPN and CDR2 is SVGIG (reference sequence). The V segment lost 3 bases and the J segment 3 bases; nucleotides outside the gene matches: 5. The data were produced by immunoSEQ multiplex PCR, yet TCRdb's version contains in-frame clones alone and is incomplete. Of about 76,000 clones detected, approximately 78% appear once; the ten largest clones hold under 35%. The rearrangement uses TRBV30 and TRBJ1-1; 9 bases agree with TRBD1. Sample: peripheral blood. The clonotype comes from a human donor in a cohort sampled during active COVID-19. CDR3 residues: CAWSPGTGHTEAFF. The CDR3 nucleotides are TGTGCCTGGAGCCCCGGGACAGGGCACACTGAAGCTTTCTTT.